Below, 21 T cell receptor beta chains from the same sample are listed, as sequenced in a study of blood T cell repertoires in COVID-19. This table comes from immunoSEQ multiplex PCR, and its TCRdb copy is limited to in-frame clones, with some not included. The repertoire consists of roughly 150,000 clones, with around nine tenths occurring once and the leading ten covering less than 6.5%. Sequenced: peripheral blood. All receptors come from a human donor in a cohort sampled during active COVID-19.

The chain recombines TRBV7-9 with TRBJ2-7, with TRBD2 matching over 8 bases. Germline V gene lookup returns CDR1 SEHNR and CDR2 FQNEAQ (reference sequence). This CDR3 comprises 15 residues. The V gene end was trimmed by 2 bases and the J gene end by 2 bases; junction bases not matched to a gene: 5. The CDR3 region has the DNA TGTGCCAGCAGCTTATCCGGTAGCGGGACCTACGAGCAGTACTTC. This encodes CASSLSGSGTYEQYF. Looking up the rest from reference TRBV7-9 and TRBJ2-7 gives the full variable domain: DTGVSQNPRHKITKRGQNVTFRCDPISEHNRLYWYRQTLGQGPEFLTYFQNEAQLEKSRLLSDRFSAERPKGSFSTLEIQRTEQGDSAMYLCASSLSGSGTYEQYFGPGTRLTVT.

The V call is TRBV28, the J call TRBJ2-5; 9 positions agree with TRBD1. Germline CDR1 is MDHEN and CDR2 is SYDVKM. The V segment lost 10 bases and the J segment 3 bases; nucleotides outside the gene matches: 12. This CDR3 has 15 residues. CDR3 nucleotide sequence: TGTGCCACCGCGGCCCCCGGGACAGGGAAAGAGACCCAGTACTTC. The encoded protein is CATAAPGTGKETQYF. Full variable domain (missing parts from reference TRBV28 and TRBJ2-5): DVKVTQSSRYLVKRTGEKVFLECVQDMDHENMFWYRQDPGLGLRLIYFSYDVKMKEKGDIPEGYSVSREKKERFSLILESASTNQTSMYLCATAAPGTGKETQYFGPGTRLLVL.

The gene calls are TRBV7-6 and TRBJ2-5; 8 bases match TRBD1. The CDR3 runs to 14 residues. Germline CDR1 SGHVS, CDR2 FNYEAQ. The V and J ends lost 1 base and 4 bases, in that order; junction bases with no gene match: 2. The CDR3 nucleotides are TGTGCCAGCAGCTTAGGGACAGGGAGAGAGACCCAGTACTTC. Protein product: CASSLGTGRETQYF.

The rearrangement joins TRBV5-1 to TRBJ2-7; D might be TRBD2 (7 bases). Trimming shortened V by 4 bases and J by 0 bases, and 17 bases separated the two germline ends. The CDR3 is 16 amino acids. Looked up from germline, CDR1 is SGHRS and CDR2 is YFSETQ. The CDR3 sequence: CASSKRGGGDSYEQYF. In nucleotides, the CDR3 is TGCGCCAGCAGCAAAAGGGGGGGCGGGGACTCCTACGAGCAGTACTTC.

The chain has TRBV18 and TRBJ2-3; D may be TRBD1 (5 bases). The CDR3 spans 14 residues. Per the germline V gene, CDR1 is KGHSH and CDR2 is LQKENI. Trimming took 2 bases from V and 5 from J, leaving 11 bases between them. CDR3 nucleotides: TGTGCCAGCTCACCAATAGGGGCAGGAGATACGCAGTATTTT. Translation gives CASSPIGAGDTQYF.

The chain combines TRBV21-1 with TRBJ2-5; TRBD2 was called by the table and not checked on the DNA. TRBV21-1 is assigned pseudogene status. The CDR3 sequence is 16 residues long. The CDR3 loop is CASSKGVAGELETQYF. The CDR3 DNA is TGTGCCAGCAGCAAAGGGGTAGCGGGAGAGTTGGAGACCCAGTACTTC.

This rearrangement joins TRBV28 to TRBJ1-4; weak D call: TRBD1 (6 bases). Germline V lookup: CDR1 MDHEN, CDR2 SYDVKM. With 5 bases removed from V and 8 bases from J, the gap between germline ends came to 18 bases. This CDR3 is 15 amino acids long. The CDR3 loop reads CASSGEGGLWEKLFF. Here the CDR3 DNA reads TGTGCCAGCAGTGGGGAGGGGGGGCTATGGGAAAAACTGTTTTTT.

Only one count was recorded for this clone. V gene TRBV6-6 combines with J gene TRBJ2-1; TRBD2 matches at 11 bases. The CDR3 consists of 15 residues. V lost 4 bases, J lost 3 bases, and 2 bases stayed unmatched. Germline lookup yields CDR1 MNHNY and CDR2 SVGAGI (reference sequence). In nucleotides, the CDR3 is TGTGCCAGCAGTTCCGGACTAGCGGGCTACAATGAGCAGTTCTTC. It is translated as CASSSGLAGYNEQFF.

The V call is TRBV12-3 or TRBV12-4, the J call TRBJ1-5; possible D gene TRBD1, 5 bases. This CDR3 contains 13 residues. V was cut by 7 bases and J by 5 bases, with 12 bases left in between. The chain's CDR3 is CASTWGGDQPQHF. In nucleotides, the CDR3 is TGTGCCAGCACCTGGGGGGGGGATCAGCCCCAGCATTTT.

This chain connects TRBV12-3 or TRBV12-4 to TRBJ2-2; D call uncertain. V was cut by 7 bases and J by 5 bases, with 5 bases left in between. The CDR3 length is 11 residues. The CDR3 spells CASTQTGELFF. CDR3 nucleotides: TGTGCCAGCACCCAAACCGGGGAGCTGTTTTTT.

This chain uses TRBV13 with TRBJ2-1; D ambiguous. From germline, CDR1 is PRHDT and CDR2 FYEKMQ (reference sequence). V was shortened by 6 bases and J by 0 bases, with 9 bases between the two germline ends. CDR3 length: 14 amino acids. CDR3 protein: CASRRLVSYNEQFF. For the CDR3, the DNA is TGTGCCAGCAGAAGACTGGTCTCCTACAATGAGCAGTTCTTC.

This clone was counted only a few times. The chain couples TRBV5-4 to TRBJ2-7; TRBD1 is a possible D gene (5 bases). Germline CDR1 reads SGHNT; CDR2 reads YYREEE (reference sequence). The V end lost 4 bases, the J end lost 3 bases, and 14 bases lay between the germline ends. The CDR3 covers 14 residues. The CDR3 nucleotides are TGTGCCAGCAGCCCAGGGTCCAGCTTCTACGAGCAGTACTTC. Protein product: CASSPGSSFYEQYF.

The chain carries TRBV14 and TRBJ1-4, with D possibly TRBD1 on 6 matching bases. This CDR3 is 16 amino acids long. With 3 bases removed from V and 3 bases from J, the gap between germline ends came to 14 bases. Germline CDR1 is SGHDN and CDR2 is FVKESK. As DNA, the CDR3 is TGTGCCAGCAGCCACTTTAACAGGGAAGCTAATGAAAAACTGTTTTTT. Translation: CASSHFNREANEKLFF.

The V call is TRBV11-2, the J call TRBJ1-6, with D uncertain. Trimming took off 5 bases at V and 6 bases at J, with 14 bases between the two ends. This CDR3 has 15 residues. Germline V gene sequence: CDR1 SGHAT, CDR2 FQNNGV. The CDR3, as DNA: TGTGCCAGCAGCCCCGGTTGGCGGATTAATTCACCCCTCCACTTT. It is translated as CASSPGWRINSPLHF.

Written as DNA, the CDR3 is TGTGCCAGCAGCTCACCGGGACAGGGTTACAATGAGCAGTTCTTC. Its protein is CASSSPGQGYNEQFF. The chain uses TRBV7-6 and TRBJ2-1; 9 nucleotides agree with TRBD1. The CDR3 has 15 amino acids. Germline CDR1 reads SGHVS; CDR2 reads FNYEAQ. V shed 4 bases and J 4 bases; nucleotides not matched to a gene: 5.

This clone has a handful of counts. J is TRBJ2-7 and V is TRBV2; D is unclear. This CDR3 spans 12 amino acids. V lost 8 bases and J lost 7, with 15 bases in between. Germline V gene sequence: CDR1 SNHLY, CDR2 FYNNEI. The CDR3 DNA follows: TGTGCCAGCGGTAAAGATTCCGGGGAGCAGTACTTC. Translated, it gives CASGKDSGEQYF.

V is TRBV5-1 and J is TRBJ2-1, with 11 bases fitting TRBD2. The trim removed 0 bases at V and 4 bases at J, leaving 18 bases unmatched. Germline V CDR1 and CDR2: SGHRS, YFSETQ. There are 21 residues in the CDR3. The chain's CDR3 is CASSLEGTVFIASGGYNEQFF. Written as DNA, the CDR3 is TGCGCCAGCAGCTTGGAAGGGACCGTGTTTATTGCTAGCGGGGGGTACAATGAGCAGTTCTTC. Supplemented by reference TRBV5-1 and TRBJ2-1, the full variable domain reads KAGVTQTPRYLIKTRGQQVTLSCSPISGHRSVSWYQQTPGQGLQFLFEYFSETQRNKGNFPGRFSGRQFSNSRSEMNVSTLELGDSALYLCASSLEGTVFIASGGYNEQFFGPGTRLTVL.

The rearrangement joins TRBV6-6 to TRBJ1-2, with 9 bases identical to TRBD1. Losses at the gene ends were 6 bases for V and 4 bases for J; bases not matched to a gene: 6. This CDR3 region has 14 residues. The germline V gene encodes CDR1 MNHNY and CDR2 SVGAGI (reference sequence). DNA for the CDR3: TGTGCCAGCAGGGGAGGACAGGGGACCTATGGCTACACCTTC. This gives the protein CASRGGQGTYGYTF.

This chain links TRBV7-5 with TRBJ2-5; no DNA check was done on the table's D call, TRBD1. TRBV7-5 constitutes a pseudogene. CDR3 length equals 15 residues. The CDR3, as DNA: TGTGTCAGAAGCCCTTGGGGGACAGGGAAAGAGACCCAGTACTTC. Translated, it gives CVRSPWGTGKETQYF.

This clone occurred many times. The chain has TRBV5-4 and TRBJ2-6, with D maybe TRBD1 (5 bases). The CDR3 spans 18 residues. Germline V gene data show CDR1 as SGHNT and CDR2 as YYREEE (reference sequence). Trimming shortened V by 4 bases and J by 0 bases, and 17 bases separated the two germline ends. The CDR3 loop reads CASSTDKTLTSGANVLTF. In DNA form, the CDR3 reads TGTGCCAGCAGCACGGACAAAACCCTAACCTCTGGGGCCAACGTCCTGACTTTC.

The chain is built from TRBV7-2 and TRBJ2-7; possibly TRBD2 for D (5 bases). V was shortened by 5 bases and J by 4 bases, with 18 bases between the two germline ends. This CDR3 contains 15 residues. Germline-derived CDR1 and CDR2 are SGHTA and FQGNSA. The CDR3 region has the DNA TGTGCCAGCAGCAAAGCGGACCAGGACCGGTACGAGCAGTACTTC. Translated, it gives CASSKADQDRYEQYF.